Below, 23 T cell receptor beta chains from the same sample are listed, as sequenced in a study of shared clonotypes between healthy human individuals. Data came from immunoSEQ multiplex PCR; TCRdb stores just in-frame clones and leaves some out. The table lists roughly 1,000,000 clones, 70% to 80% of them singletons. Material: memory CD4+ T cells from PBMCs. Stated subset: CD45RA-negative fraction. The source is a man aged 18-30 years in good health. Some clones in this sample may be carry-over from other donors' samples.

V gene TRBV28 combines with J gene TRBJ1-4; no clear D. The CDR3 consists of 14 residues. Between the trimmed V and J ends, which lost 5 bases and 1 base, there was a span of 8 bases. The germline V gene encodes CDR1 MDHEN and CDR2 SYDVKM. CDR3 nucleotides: TGTGCCAGCAGTCGACACATAACTAATGAAAAACTGTTTTTT. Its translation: CASSRHITNEKLFF.

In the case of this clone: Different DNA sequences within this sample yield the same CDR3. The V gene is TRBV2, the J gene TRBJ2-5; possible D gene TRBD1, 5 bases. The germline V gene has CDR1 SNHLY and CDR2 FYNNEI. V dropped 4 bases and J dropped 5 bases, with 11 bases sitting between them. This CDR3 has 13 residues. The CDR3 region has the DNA TGTGCCAGCAGTGTTAGGGGCGGTGAGACCCAGTACTTC. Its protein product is CASSVRGGETQYF.

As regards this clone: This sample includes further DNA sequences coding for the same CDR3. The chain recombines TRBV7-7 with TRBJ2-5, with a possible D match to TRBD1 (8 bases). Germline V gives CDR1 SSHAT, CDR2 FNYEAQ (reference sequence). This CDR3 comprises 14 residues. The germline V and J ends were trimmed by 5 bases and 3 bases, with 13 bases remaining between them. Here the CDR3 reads CASSQTGGEETQYF. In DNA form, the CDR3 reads TGTGCCAGCAGCCAAACAGGGGGGGAAGAGACCCAGTACTTC.

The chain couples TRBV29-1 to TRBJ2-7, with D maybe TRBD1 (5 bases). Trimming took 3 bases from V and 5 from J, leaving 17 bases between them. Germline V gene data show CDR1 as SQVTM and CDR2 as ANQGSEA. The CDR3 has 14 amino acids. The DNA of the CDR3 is TGCAGCGTTGACAGGGCTTTGAGCGTGGACGAGCAGTACTTC. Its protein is CSVDRALSVDEQYF.

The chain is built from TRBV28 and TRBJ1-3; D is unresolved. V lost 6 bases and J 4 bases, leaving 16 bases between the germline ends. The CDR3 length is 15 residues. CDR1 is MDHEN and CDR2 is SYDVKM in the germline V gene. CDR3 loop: CASSPTGREGNTIYF. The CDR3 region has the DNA TGTGCCAGCAGCCCTACGGGGAGGGAAGGAAACACCATATATTTT.

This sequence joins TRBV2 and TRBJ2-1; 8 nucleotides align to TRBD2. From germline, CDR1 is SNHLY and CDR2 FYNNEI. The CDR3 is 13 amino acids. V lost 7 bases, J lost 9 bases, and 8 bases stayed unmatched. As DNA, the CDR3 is TGTGCCAGCAAACTACTAGCGGCGGGTGAGCAGTTCTTC. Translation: CASKLLAAGEQFF. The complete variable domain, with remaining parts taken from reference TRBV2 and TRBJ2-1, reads EPEVTQTPSHQVTQMGQEVILRCVPISNHLYFYWYRQILGQKVEFLVSFYNNEISEKSEIFDDQFSVERPDGSNFTLKIRSTKLEDSAMYFCASKLLAAGEQFFGPGTRLTVL.

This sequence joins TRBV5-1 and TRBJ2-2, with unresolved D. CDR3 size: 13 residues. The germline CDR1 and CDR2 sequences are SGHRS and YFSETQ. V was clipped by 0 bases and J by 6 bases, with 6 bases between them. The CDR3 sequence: CASSLGDAGELFF. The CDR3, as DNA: TGCGCCAGCAGCTTGGGGGATGCCGGGGAGCTGTTTTTT.

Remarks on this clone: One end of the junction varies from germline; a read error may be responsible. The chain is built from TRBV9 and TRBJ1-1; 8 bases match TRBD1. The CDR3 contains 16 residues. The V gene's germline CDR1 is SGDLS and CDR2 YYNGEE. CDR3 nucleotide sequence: TGTGCCAGCGGCGTAATTCCTGGGACAGGCAACACTGAAGCTTTCTTT. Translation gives CASGVIPGTGNTEAFF.

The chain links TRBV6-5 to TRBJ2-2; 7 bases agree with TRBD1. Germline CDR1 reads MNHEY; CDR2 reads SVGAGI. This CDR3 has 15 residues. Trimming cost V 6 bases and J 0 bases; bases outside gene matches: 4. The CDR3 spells CASRRQGANTGELFF. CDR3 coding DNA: TGTGCCAGCAGGCGTCAGGGGGCGAACACCGGGGAGCTGTTTTTT.

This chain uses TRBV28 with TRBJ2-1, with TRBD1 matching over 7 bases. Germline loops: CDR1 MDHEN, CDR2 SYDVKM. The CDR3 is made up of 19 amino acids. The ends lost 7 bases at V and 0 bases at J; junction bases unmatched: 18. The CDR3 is CASTPLGRGRGSSYNEQFF. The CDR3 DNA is TGTGCCAGCACCCCGCTTGGCAGGGGGAGAGGTAGCTCCTACAATGAGCAGTTCTTC.

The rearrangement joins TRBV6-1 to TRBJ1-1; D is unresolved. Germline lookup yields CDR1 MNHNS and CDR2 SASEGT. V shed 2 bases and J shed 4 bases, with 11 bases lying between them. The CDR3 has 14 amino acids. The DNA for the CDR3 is TGTGCCAGCAGTGAAAAGGGTGTCGGCACTGAAGCTTTCTTT. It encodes CASSEKGVGTEAFF.

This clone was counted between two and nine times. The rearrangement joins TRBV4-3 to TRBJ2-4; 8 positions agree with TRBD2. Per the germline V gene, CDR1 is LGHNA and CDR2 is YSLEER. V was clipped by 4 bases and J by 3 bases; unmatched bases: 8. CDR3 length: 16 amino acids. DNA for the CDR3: TGCGCCAGCAGCCCTCGGGGGGGGCACGTCAAAAACATTCAGTACTTC. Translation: CASSPRGGHVKNIQYF.

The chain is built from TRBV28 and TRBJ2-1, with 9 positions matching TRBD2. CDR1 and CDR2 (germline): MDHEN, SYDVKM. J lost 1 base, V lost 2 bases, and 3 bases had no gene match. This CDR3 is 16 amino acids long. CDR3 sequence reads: CASSLNSGGSYNEQFF. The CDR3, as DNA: TGTGCCAGCAGTTTAAATAGCGGGGGATCCTACAATGAGCAGTTCTTC. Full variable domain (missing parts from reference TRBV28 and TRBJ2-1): DVKVTQSSRYLVKRTGEKVFLECVQDMDHENMFWYRQDPGLGLRLIYFSYDVKMKEKGDIPEGYSVSREKKERFSLILESASTNQTSMYLCASSLNSGGSYNEQFFGPGTRLTVL.

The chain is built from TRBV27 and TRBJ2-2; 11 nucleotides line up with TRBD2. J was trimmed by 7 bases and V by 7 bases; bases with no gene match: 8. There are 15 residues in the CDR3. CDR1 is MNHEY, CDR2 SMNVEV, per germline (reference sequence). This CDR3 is CASTPTSGDVGELFF. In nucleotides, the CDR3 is TGTGCCAGCACCCCGACTAGCGGGGATGTCGGGGAGCTGTTTTTT.

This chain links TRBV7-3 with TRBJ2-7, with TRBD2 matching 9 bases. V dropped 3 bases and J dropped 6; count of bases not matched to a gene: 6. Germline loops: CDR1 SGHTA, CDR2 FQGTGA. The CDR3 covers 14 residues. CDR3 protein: CASSLVAGAGEQYF. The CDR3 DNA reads TGTGCCAGCAGCTTGGTAGCGGGAGCGGGCGAGCAGTACTTC.

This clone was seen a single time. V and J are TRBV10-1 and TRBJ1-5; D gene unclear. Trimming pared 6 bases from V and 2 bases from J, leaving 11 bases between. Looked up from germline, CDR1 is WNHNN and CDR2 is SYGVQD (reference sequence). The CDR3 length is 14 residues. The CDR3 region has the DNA TGCGCCAGCAGGGCGGGAGACTGCAATCAGCCCCAGCATTTT. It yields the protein CASRAGDCNQPQHF.

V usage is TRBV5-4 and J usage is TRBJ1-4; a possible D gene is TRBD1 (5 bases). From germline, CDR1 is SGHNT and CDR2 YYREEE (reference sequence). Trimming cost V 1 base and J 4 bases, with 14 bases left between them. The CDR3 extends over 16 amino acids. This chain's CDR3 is CASSLQRGSGNEKLFF. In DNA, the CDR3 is TGTGCCAGCAGCTTGCAAAGGGGTTCGGGTAATGAAAAACTGTTTTTT. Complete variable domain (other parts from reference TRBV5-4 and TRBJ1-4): ETGVTQSPTHLIKTRGQQVTLRCSSQSGHNTVSWYQQALGQGPQFIFQYYREEENGRGNFPPRFSGLQFPNYSSELNVNALELDDSALYLCASSLQRGSGNEKLFFGSGTQLSVL.

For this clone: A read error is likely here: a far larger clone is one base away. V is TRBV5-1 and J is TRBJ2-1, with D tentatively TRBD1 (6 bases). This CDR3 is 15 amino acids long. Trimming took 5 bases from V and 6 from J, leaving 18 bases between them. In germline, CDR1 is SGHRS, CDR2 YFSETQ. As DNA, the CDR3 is TGCGCCAGCAGTAGGGGGAACCAGCCCTGCAATGAGCAGTTCTTC. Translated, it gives CASSRGNQPCNEQFF.

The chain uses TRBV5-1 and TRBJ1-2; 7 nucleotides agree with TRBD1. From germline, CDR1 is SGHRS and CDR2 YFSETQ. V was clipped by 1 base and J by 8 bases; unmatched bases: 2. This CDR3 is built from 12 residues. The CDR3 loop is CASSLSGGGYTF. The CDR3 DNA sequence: TGCGCCAGCAGCTTGTCAGGGGGAGGCTACACCTTC.

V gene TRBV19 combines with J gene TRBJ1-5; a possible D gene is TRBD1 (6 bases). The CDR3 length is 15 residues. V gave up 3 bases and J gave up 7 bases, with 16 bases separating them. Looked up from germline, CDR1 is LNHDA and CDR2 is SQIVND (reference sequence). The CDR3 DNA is TGTGCCAGTAGTATCCCAGGGGACCGGAGGCAGCCCCAGCATTTT. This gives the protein CASSIPGDRRQPQHF. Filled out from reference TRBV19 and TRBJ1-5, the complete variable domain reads DGGITQSPKYLFRKEGQNVTLSCEQNLNHDAMYWYRQDPGQGLRLIYYSQIVNDFQKGDIAEGYSVSREKKESFPLTVTSAQKNPTAFYLCASSIPGDRRQPQHFGDGTRLSIL.

The CDR3, as DNA: TGTGCCAGCTCATTCCGACAGGGGGAAGAGACCCAGTACTTC. This encodes CASSFRQGEETQYF. The chain is built from TRBV18 and TRBJ2-5; TRBD1 matches at 9 bases. The CDR3 is made up of 14 amino acids. Per germline, CDR1 KGHSH and CDR2 LQKENI. V trimming: 5 bases; J trimming: 3 bases; junction bases outside the gene matches: 4.

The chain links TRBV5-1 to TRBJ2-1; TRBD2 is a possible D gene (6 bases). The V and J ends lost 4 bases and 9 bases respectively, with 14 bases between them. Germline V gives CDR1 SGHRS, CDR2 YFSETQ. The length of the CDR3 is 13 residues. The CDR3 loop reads CASSPNWGGEQFF. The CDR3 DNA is TGCGCCAGCAGCCCCAACTGGGGAGGTGAGCAGTTCTTC.

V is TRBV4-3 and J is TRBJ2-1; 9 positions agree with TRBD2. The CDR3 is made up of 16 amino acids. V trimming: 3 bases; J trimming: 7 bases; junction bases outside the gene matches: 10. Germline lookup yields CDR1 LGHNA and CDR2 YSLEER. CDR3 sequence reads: CASSHISGSPWNEQFF. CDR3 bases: TGCGCCAGCAGCCATATTAGCGGGAGTCCCTGGAATGAGCAGTTCTTC.